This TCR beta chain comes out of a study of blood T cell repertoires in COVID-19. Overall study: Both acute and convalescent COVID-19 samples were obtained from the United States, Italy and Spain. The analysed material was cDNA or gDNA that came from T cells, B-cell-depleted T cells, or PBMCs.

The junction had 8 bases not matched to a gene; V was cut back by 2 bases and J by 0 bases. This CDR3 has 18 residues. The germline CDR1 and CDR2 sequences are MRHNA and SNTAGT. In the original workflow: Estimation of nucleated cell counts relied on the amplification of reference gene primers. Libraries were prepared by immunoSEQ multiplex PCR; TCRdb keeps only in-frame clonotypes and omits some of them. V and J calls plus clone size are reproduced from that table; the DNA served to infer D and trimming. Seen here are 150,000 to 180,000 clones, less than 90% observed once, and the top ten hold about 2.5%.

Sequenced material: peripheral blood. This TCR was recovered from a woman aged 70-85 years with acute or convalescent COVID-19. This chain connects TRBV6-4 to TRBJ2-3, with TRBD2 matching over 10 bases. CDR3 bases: TGTGCCAGCAGTGACAAACGGACTAGCGGTGCTAGCACAGATACGCAGTATTTT. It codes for CASSDKRTSGASTDTQYF.